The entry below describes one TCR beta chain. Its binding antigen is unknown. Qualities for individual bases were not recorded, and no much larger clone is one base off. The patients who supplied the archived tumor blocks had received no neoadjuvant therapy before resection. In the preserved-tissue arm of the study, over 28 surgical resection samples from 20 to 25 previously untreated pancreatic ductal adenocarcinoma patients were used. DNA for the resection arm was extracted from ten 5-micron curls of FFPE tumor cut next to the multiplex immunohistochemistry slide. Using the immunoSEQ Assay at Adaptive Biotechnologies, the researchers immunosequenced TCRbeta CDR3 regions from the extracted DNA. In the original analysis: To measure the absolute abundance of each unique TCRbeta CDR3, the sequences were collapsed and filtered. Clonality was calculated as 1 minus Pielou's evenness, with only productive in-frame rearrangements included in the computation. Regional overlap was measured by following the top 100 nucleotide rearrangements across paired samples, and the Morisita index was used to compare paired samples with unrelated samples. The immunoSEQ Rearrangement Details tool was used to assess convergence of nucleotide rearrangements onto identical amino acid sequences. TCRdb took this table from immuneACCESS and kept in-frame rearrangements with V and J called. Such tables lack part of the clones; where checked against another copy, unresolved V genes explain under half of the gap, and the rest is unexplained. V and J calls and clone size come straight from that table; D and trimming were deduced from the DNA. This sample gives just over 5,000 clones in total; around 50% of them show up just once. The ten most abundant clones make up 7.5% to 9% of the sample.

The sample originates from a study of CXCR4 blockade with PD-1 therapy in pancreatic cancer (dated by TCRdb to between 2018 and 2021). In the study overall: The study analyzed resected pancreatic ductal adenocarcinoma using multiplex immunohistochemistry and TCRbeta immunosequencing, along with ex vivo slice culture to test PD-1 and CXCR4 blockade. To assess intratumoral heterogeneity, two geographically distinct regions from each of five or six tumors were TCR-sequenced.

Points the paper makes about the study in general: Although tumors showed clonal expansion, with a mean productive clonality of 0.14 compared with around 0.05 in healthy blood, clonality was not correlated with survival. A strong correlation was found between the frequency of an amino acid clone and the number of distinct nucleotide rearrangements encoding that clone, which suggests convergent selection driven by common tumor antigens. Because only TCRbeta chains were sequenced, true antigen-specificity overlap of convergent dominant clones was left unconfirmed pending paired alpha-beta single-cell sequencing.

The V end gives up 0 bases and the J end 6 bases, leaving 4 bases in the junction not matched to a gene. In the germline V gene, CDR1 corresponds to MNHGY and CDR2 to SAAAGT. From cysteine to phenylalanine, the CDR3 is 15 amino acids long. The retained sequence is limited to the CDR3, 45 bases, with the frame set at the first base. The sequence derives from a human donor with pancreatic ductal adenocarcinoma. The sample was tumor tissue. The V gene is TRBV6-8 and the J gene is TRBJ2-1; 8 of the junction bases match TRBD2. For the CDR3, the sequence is CASSYSVAGINEQFF. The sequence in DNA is TGTGCCAGCAGTTACTCGGTAGCGGGAATCAATGAGCAGTTCTTC.